The 8 T cell receptor beta chains listed next were all sequenced from one sample in a study of blood T cell repertoires in COVID-19. Some clones are missing from TCRdb's copy, which holds only in-frame ones; the method was immunoSEQ multiplex PCR. The table lists 170,000 or so clones, approximately 80% of them singletons, with under 3.5% in the top ten. Sequencing was done on a sample of peripheral blood. The receptor set was obtained from a woman aged 55 to 70 with acute or convalescent COVID-19.

V usage is TRBV6-4 and J usage is TRBJ1-4; TRBD1 matches 7 bases. This CDR3 spans 17 amino acids. Unmatched junction bases numbered 16, after V lost 10 bases and J lost 2 bases. Germline V gene data show CDR1 as MRHNA and CDR2 as SNTAGT. Here the CDR3 reads CANQTDRPLGTNEKLFF. The DNA of the CDR3 is TGTGCCAACCAAACGGACAGGCCCTTAGGGACTAATGAAAAACTGTTTTTT.

The chain is built from TRBV5-4 and TRBJ2-7; possible D gene TRBD1, 6 bases. The CDR3 extends over 14 amino acids. The V gene's germline CDR1 is SGHNT and CDR2 YYREEE (reference sequence). V lost 5 bases and J 0 bases, leaving 12 bases between the germline ends. For the CDR3, the DNA is TGTGCCAGCAGGTTAGACAGGCTCTCCTACGAGCAGTACTTC. Amino acids: CASRLDRLSYEQYF.

The chain has TRBV5-1 and TRBJ2-1; D remains unclear. CDR3 size: 15 residues. The ends were cut back, 2 bases at V and 6 bases at J, with 15 bases in the middle. Germline-derived CDR1 and CDR2 are SGHRS and YFSETQ. In DNA, the CDR3 is TGCGCCAGCAGCTTTAGCCGCACGGTGGTCAATGAGCAGTTCTTC. It specifies CASSFSRTVVNEQFF.

The chain links TRBV29-1 to TRBJ2-1; 10 positions match TRBD2. In germline, CDR1 is SQVTM, CDR2 ANQGSEA. CDR3 length equals 14 residues. With 3 bases clipped from V and 6 bases from J, the junction kept 5 bases outside the gene matches. The CDR3 nucleotides read TGCAGCGTTGATTCGGCTAGCGGGGGCAATGAGCAGTTCTTC. It specifies CSVDSASGGNEQFF.

The chain combines TRBV5-1 with TRBJ2-7, with 8 nucleotides matching TRBD1. The J segment lost 3 bases and the V segment lost 0 bases, leaving 5 bases of the junction unmatched. Germline lookup yields CDR1 SGHRS and CDR2 YFSETQ. The CDR3 runs 15 residues. CDR3 DNA sequence: TGCGCCAGCAGCTTGGGCAGGGGGCTCGGCTACGAGCAGTACTTC. Translation gives CASSLGRGLGYEQYF.

This clone was counted once. The chain combines TRBV4-3 with TRBJ1-2; 7 positions match TRBD1. The CDR3 consists of 15 residues. V was pared by 2 bases and J by 6 bases, with 9 bases of the junction left unmatched. The germline V gene encodes CDR1 LGHNA and CDR2 YSLEER. CDR3 coding DNA: TGCGCCAGCAGCCAAAGGGGATCAACAGGGGATGGCTACACCTTC. Amino acid sequence: CASSQRGSTGDGYTF.

The chain combines TRBV7-3 with TRBJ2-2, with 7 bases that match TRBD2. Germline CDR1 SGHTA, CDR2 FQGTGA. CDR3 size: 13 residues. Trimming removed 6 bases from V and 6 bases from J; junction bases left unmatched: 4. The CDR3 DNA is TGTGCCAGCAGACTTGGACTAGCCGGGGAGCTGTTTTTT. Protein product: CASRLGLAGELFF.

The chain has TRBV5-1 and TRBJ2-7; 13 nucleotides match TRBD2. V gave up 4 bases and J gave up 7 bases; unmatched junction bases: 5. The CDR3 has 14 amino acids. Germline CDR1 is SGHRS and CDR2 is YFSETQ. CDR3 sequence reads: CASSLWTSGGEQYF. The CDR3 coding sequence is TGCGCCAGCAGCCTCTGGACTAGCGGGGGAGAGCAGTACTTC.